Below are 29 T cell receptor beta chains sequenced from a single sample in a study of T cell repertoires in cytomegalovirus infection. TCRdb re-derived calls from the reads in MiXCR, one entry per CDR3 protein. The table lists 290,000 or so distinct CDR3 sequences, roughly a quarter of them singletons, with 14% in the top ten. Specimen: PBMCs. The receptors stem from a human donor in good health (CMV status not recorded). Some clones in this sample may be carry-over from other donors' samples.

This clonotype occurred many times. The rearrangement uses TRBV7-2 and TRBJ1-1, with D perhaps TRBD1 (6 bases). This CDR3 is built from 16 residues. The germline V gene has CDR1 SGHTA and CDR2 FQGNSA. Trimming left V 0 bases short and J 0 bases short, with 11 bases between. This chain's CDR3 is CASSLAPGAMNTEAFF. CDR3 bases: TGTGCCAGCAGCTTAGCGCCGGGGGCGATGAACACTGAAGCTTTCTTT.

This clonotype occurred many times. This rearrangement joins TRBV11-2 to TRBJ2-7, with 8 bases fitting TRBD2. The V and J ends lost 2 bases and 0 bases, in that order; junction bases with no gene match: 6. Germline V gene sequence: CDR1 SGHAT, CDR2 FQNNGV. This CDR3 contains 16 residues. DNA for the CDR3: TGTGCCAGCAGCTTATTTACTAGCGGATTCTCCTACGAGCAGTACTTC. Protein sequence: CASSLFTSGFSYEQYF.

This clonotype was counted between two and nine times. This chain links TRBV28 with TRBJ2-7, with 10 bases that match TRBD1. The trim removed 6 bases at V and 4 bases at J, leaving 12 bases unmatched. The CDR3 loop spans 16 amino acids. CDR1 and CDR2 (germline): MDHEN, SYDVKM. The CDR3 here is CASSRTGGSLGYEQYF. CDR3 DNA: TGTGCCAGCAGCAGGACAGGGGGTTCCCTCGGGTACGAGCAGTACTTC.

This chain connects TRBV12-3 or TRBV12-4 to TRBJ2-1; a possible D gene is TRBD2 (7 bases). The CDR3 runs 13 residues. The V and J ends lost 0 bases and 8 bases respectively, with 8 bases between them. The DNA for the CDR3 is TGTGCCAGCAGTTTAGCGCGGGGGCATGAGCAGTTCTTC. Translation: CASSLARGHEQFF.

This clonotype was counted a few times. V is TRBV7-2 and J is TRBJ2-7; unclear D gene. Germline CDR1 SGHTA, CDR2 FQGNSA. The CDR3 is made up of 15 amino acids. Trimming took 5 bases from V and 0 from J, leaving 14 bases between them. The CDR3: CASSPTGRTSYEQYF. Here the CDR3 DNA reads TGTGCCAGCAGCCCAACCGGACGGACCTCCTACGAGCAGTACTTC.

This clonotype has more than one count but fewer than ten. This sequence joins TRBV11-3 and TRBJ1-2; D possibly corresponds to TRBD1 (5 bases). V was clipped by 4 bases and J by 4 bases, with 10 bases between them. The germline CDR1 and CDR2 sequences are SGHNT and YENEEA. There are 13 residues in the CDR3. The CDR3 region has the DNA TGTGCCAGCAGCTCCCGACAGATCTATGGCTACACCTTC. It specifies CASSSRQIYGYTF.

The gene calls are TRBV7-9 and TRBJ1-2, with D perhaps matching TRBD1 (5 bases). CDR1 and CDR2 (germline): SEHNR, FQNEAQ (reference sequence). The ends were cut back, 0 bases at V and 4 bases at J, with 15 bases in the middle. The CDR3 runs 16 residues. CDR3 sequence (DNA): TGTGCCAGCAGCTTAGCGATGGGGGTTGAGGGCTATGGCTACACCTTC. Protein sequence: CASSLAMGVEGYGYTF.

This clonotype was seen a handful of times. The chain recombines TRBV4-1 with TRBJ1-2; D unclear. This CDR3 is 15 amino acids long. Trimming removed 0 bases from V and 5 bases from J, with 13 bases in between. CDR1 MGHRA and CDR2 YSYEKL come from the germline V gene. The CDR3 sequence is CASSQEVKQSYGYTF. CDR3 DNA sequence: TGCGCCAGCAGCCAAGAAGTGAAACAGTCTTATGGCTACACCTTC.

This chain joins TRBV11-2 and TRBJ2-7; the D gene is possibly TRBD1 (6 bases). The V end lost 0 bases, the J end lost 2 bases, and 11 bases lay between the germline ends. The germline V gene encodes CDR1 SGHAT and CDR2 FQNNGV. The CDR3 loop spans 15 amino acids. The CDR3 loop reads CASSLERGKTYEQYF. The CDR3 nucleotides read TGTGCCAGCAGCTTAGAGAGGGGGAAGACCTACGAGCAGTACTTC.

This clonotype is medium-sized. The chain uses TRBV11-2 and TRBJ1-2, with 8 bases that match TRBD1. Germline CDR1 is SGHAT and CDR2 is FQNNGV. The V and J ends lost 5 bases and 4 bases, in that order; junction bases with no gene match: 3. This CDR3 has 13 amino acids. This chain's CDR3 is CASSPGQGYGYTF. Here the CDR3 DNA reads TGTGCCAGCAGCCCCGGACAGGGCTATGGCTACACCTTC.

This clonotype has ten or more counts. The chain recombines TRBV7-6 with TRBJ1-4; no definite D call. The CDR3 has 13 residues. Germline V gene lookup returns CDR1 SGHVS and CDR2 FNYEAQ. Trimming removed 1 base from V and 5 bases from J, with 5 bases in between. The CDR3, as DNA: TGTGCCAGCAGCTTAGGAGGAAATGAAAAACTGTTTTTT. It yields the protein CASSLGGNEKLFF.

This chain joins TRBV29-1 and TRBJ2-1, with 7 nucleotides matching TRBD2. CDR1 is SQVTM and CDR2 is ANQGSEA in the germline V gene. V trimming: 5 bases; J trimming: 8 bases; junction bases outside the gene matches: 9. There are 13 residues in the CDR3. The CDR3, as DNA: TGCAGCGTTTCGCCGGGGGGTGGGGATGAGCAGTTCTTC. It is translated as CSVSPGGGDEQFF.

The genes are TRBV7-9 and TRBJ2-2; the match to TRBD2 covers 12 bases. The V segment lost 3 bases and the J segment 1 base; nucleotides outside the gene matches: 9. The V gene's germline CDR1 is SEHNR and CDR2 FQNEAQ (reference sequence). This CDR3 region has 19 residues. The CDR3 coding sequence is TGTGCCAGCAGCTTTCCGACTAGCGGGAGTATCCGGAACACCGGGGAGCTGTTTTTT. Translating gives CASSFPTSGSIRNTGELFF.

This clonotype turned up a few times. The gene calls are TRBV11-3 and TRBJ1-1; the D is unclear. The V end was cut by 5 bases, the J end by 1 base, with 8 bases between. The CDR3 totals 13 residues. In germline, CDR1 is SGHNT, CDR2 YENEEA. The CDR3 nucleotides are TGTGCCAGCAGCAGAAAAGCGAACACTGAAGCTTTCTTT. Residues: CASSRKANTEAFF.

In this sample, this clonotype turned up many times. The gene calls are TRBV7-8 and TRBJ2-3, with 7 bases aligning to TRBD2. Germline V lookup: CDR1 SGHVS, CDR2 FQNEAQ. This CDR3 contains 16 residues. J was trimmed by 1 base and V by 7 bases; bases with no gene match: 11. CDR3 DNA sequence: TGTGCCAGCACCCTAGTGGCTAGCGGACGCACAGATACGCAGTATTTT. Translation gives CASTLVASGRTDTQYF.

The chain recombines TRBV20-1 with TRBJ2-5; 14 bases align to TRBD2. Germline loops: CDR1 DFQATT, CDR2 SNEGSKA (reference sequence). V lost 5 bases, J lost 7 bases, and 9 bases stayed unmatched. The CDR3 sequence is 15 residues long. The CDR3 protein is CSAGTSGGLRLTQYF. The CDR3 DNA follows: TGCAGTGCTGGGACTAGCGGGGGCCTGCGTTTGACCCAGTACTTC.

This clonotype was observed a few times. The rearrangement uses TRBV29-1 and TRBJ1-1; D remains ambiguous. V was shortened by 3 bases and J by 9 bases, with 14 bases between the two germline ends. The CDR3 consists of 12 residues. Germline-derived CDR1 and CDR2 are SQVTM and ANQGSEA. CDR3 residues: CSVDFSDLKAFF. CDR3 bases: TGCAGCGTTGATTTCTCGGACCTTAAAGCTTTCTTT.

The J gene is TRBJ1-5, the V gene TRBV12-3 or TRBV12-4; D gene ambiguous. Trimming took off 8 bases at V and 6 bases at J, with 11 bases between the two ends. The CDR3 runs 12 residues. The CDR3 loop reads CASAEGPQPQHF. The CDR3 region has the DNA TGTGCCAGCGCGGAGGGCCCTCAGCCCCAGCATTTT.

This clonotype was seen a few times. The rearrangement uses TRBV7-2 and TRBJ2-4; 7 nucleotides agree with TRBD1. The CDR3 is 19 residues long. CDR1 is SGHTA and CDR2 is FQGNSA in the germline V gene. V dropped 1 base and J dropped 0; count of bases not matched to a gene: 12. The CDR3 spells CASSLGTGQPHLAKNIQYF. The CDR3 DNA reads TGTGCCAGCAGCTTAGGCACGGGACAGCCACACCTAGCCAAAAACATTCAGTACTTC.

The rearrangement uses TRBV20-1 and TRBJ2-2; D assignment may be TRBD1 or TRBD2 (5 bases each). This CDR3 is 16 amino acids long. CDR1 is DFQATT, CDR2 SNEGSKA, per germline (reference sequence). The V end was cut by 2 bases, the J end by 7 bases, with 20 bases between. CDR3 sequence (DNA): TGCAGTGCTAGAATTTGGGAGACAGAACCTATCGGGGAGCTGTTTTTT. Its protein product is CSARIWETEPIGELFF.

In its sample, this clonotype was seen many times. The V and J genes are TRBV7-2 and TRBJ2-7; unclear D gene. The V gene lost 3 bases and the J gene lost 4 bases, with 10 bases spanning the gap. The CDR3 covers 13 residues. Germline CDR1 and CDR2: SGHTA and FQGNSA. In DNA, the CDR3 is TGTGCCAGCAGCTTCACGGTTCAATACGAGCAGTACTTC. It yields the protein CASSFTVQYEQYF. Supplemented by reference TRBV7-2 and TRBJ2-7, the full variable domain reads GAGVSQSPSNKVTEKGKDVELRCDPISGHTALYWYRQSLGQGLEFLIYFQGNSAPDKSGLPSDRFSAERTGGSVSTLTIQRTQQEDSAVYLCASSFTVQYEQYFGPGTRLTVT.

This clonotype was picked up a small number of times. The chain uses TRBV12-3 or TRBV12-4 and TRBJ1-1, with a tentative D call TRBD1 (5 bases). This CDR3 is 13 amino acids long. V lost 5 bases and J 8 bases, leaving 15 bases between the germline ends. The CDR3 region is CASSPGHLSEAFF. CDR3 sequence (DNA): TGTGCCAGCAGTCCCGGACACCTTTCGGAAGCTTTCTTT.

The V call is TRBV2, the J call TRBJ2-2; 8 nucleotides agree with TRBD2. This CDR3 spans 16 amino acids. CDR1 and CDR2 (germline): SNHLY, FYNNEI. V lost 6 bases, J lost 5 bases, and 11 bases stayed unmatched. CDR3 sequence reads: CASRPGSGRSTGELFF. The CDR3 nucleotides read TGTGCCAGCAGGCCGGGGAGCGGGAGAAGTACCGGGGAGCTGTTTTTT.

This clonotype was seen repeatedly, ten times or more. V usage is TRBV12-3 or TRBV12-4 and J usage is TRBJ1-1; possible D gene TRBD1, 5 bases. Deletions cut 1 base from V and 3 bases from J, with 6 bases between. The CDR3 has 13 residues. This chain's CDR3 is CASSLEQDTEAFF. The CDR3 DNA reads TGTGCCAGCAGTTTAGAACAGGACACTGAAGCTTTCTTT.

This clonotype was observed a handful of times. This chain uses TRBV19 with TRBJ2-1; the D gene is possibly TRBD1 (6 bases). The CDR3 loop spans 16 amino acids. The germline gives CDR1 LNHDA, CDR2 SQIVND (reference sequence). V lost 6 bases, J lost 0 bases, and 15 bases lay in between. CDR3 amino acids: CASRKQGTSSYNEQFF. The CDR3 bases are TGTGCCAGTAGGAAACAGGGAACTAGCTCCTACAATGAGCAGTTCTTC.

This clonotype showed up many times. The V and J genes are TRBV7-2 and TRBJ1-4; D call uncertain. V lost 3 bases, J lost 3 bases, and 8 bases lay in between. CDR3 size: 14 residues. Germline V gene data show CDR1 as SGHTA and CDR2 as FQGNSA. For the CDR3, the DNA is TGTGCCAGCAGCTTTGCAGTGCCTAATGAAAAACTGTTTTTT. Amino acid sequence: CASSFAVPNEKLFF.

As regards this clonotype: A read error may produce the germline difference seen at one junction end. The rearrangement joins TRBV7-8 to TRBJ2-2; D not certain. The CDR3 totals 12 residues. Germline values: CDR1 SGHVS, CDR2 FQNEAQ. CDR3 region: CVSSPWAGELFF. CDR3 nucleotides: TGTGTCAGCAGTCCCTGGGCTGGGGAGCTGTTTTTT.

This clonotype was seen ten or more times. This CDR3 reads CASSFNARGPWMLFF. The CDR3 DNA is TGTGCCAGCAGCTTCAACGCGAGGGGGCCTTGGATGCTGTTTTTT. The rearrangement links TRBV7-2 to TRBJ1-4; 7 bases are shared with TRBD1. V trimming: 3 bases; J trimming: 14 bases; junction bases outside the gene matches: 15. Germline V gene lookup returns CDR1 SGHTA and CDR2 FQGNSA. CDR3 length equals 15 residues. Full variable domain (outside the CDR3, taken from reference TRBV7-2 and TRBJ1-4): GAGVSQSPSNKVTEKGKDVELRCDPISGHTALYWYRQSLGQGLEFLIYFQGNSAPDKSGLPSDRFSAERTGGSVSTLTIQRTQQEDSAVYLCASSFNARGPWMLFFGSGTQLSVL.

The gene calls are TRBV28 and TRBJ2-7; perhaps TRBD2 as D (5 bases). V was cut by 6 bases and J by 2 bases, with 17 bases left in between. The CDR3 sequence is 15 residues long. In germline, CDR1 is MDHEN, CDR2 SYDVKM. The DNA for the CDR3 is TGTGCCAGCAGCCATATGGCCGTGGGAGCCTACGAGCAGTACTTC. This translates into CASSHMAVGAYEQYF.